This T cell receptor (beta chain) originates from a study of cytomegalovirus exposure and HLA in healthy donors. The V end lost 8 bases, the J end lost 5 bases, and 15 bases lay between the germline ends. The CDR3 is 14 residues long. Per the germline V gene, CDR1 is MDHEN and CDR2 is SYDVKM. Primers included in the PCR were 60 Vbeta and 13 Jbeta primers. The method was immunoSEQ multiplex PCR; TCRdb's version includes in-frame clones alone and lacks a portion of them. Among 150,000 to 200,000 clones listed, 60% to 80% were seen once. The sample consisted of PBMCs. This receptor was taken from a woman in her forties in good health and CMV-seronegative. The V gene is TRBV28, the J gene TRBJ1-4, with TRBD1 as a possible D gene (6 bases). This CDR3 is CASGSGGANEKLFF. CDR3 in DNA: TGTGCCAGCGGTAGCGGGGGCGCCAATGAAAAACTGTTTTTT. The complete variable domain, with remaining parts taken from reference TRBV28 and TRBJ1-4, reads DVKVTQSSRYLVKRTGEKVFLECVQDMDHENMFWYRQDPGLGLRLIYFSYDVKMKEKGDIPEGYSVSREKKERFSLILESASTNQTSMYLCASGSGGANEKLFFGSGTQLSVL.